What follows are 10 T cell receptor beta chains derived from one specimen sequenced in a study of technical replicates of blood from several donors. The method was immunoSEQ multiplex PCR; TCRdb's version includes in-frame clones alone and lacks a portion of them. This sample has 95,000 or so clones; approximately 95% occur once, and the top ten carry about 0.37%. The material sequenced was T cells isolated from PBMCs. These receptors originate from a human donor in good health.

The J gene is TRBJ2-1, the V gene TRBV5-4, with 7 bases aligning to TRBD2. CDR3 size: 15 residues. The V gene end was trimmed by 1 base and the J gene end by 5 bases; junction bases not matched to a gene: 6. Germline CDR1 reads SGHNT; CDR2 reads YYREEE (reference sequence). The CDR3 sequence: CASSLWLAADNEQFF. The CDR3, as DNA: TGTGCCAGCAGCTTGTGGCTAGCGGCAGACAATGAGCAGTTCTTC. Combining the CDR3 with reference TRBV5-4 and TRBJ2-1 gives the whole variable domain ETGVTQSPTHLIKTRGQQVTLRCSSQSGHNTVSWYQQALGQGPQFIFQYYREEENGRGNFPPRFSGLQFPNYSSELNVNALELDDSALYLCASSLWLAADNEQFFGPGTRLTVL.

V gene TRBV20-1 combines with J gene TRBJ1-2; D is ambiguous. The germline V gene has CDR1 DFQATT and CDR2 SNEGSKA (reference sequence). V lost 4 bases to trimming and J lost 6 bases, with 9 bases between them. The CDR3 has 11 amino acids. DNA of the CDR3: TGCAGTGCTATCCCCGAGAATGGCTACACCTTC. It specifies CSAIPENGYTF.

The chain recombines TRBV19 with TRBJ2-7, with TRBD1 matching 7 bases. V shed 2 bases and J 7 bases; nucleotides not matched to a gene: 5. The CDR3 has 13 amino acids. Germline values: CDR1 LNHDA, CDR2 SQIVND (reference sequence). The CDR3 loop is CASSIRRGQEQYF. The CDR3 DNA follows: TGTGCCAGTAGTATACGTAGGGGGCAAGAGCAGTACTTC.

The chain is built from TRBV6-5 and TRBJ2-1; weak D call: TRBD1 (7 bases). The CDR3 extends over 15 amino acids. Trimming cost V 2 bases and J 8 bases, with 16 bases left between them. Germline V CDR1 and CDR2: MNHEY, SVGAGI. Here the CDR3 DNA reads TGTGCCAGCAGTTACGGGCCAGGGGGGAAGGATGAGCAGTTCTTC. Amino acids: CASSYGPGGKDEQFF.

V is TRBV5-1 and J is TRBJ2-2; TRBD1 aligns across 7 bases. The CDR3 is 14 residues long. Trimming cost V 4 bases and J 3 bases; bases outside gene matches: 3. Germline lookup yields CDR1 SGHRS and CDR2 YFSETQ. The CDR3: CASSIGQDTGELFF. The CDR3, as DNA: TGCGCCAGCAGCATAGGACAGGACACCGGGGAGCTGTTTTTT.

CDR3 sequence reads: CASSVSSTSPYEQYF. Written as DNA, the CDR3 is TGTGCCAGCAGCGTGTCTAGCACAAGCCCCTACGAGCAGTACTTC. This chain connects TRBV9 to TRBJ2-7; possibly TRBD2 for D (5 bases). V was trimmed by 2 bases and J by 2 bases, leaving 14 bases between them. The CDR3 totals 15 residues. Germline CDR1 and CDR2: SGDLS and YYNGEE.

The chain links TRBV19 to TRBJ2-7; 10 nucleotides line up with TRBD2. The CDR3 runs to 16 residues. Germline-derived CDR1 and CDR2 are LNHDA and SQIVND (reference sequence). Trimming at V came to 7 bases and at J to 5 bases, leaving 14 bases not matched to a gene. The CDR3 loop reads CASTVLWSGRVDEQYF. The CDR3 bases are TGTGCCAGTACAGTTTTGTGGAGCGGGAGGGTAGACGAGCAGTACTTC.

Written as DNA, the CDR3 is TGTGCCAGCAGCTCTGAGCCGACAGCTGAAAAACTGTTTTTT. Protein product: CASSSEPTAEKLFF. V and J are TRBV7-2 and TRBJ1-4, with D possibly being TRBD1 (5 bases). Per the germline V gene, CDR1 is SGHTA and CDR2 is FQGNSA. There are 14 residues in the CDR3. V dropped 4 bases and J dropped 7 bases, with 13 bases sitting between them.

The rearrangement links TRBV5-4 to TRBJ1-1; no firm D call. The CDR3 extends over 15 amino acids. Trimming cost V 1 base and J 1 base, with 11 bases left between them. Per germline, CDR1 SGHNT and CDR2 YYREEE (reference sequence). CDR3 DNA: TGTGCCAGCAGCTTGCGCGGGAGTGGGAACACTGAAGCTTTCTTT. This gives the protein CASSLRGSGNTEAFF. Full variable domain (outside the CDR3, taken from reference TRBV5-4 and TRBJ1-1): ETGVTQSPTHLIKTRGQQVTLRCSSQSGHNTVSWYQQALGQGPQFIFQYYREEENGRGNFPPRFSGLQFPNYSSELNVNALELDDSALYLCASSLRGSGNTEAFFGQGTRLTVV.

The chain uses TRBV19 and TRBJ1-5; D not resolved. Per germline, CDR1 LNHDA and CDR2 SQIVND (reference sequence). V lost 6 bases to trimming and J lost 2 bases, with 8 bases between them. The CDR3 sequence is 13 residues long. The CDR3 sequence: CASRVIGNQPQHF. The CDR3 nucleotides read TGTGCCAGTAGGGTTATAGGCAATCAGCCCCAGCATTTT.